A single sample is the source of the 14 T cell receptor beta chains below, sequenced in a study of T-cell memory formation after mild COVID-19. TCRdb independently ran MiXCR on the 5' RACE reads; one entry per CDR3 protein. The data show 150,000 to 200,000 distinct CDR3 sequences, approximately 16% seen once. Sequencing used PBMCs or a T cell subset sorted from them (not recorded which). These receptors all stem from an adult woman who had mild COVID-19 (a few samples of this study predate the infection). Cell type and time point are not known.

V usage is TRBV5-1 and J usage is TRBJ2-3; TRBD1 agrees at 7 bases. Germline assignment: CDR1 SGHRS and CDR2 YFSETQ. The V segment lost 4 bases and the J segment 2 bases; nucleotides outside the gene matches: 4. This CDR3 is built from 14 residues. DNA for the CDR3: TGCGCCAGCAGCCAGGGGGATACCACAGATACGCAGTATTTT. Protein: CASSQGDTTDTQYF.

This clonotype was recorded a few times. The gene calls are TRBV6-5 and TRBJ2-7; TRBD2 is a possible D gene (6 bases). From germline, CDR1 is MNHEY and CDR2 SVGAGI. The length of the CDR3 is 14 residues. Trimming stripped 2 bases from V and 3 bases from J, with 11 bases between. The CDR3 loop is CASSYGGADYEQYF. CDR3 coding DNA: TGTGCCAGCAGTTACGGAGGGGCAGACTACGAGCAGTACTTC.

This clonotype was observed a handful of times. The gene calls are TRBV7-8 and TRBJ2-5, with 11 bases fitting TRBD2. CDR3 length: 16 residues. Per the germline V gene, CDR1 is SGHVS and CDR2 is FQNEAQ. V was pared by 1 base and J by 5 bases, with 6 bases of the junction left unmatched. CDR3 sequence: CASSLVLAGGGETQYF. CDR3 sequence (DNA): TGTGCCAGCAGCTTAGTGCTAGCGGGAGGAGGGGAGACCCAGTACTTC.

This clonotype was picked up a small number of times. J is TRBJ2-1 and V is TRBV21-1; the listed D gene, TRBD1, was not tested against the DNA. TRBV21-1 is a listed pseudogene. This CDR3 is 17 amino acids long. CDR3 coding DNA: TGTGCCAGCAGCAAAGCTGCTCGGGGGGGCGATTACAATGAGCAGTTCTTC. It encodes CASSKAARGGDYNEQFF.

This clonotype was counted a few times. The chain has TRBV30 and TRBJ1-3, with 7 nucleotides matching TRBD1. After removal of 0 bases from V and 6 bases from J, the junction contained 5 bases not matched to a gene. Germline CDR1 GTSNPN, CDR2 SVGIG (reference sequence). The CDR3 length is 14 residues. CDR3 residues: CAWSVGGGENTIYF. For the CDR3, the DNA is TGTGCCTGGAGTGTAGGAGGGGGCGAAAACACCATATATTTT.

This clonotype was observed a few times. The chain employs TRBV6-5 and TRBJ2-5, with a possible D match to TRBD2 (6 bases). The CDR3 loop spans 14 amino acids. From germline, CDR1 is MNHEY and CDR2 SVGAGI. V lost 0 bases, J lost 5 bases, and 10 bases lay in between. CDR3 sequence (DNA): TGTGCCAGCAGTTACTCGCGTGGGGGGGAGACCCAGTACTTC. Protein sequence: CASSYSRGGETQYF.

This clonotype was counted between two and nine times. CDR3 coding DNA: TGTGCCAGCAGTTACGGAGGAAACACCATATATTTT. This sequence encodes CASSYGGNTIYF. The chain employs TRBV6-5 and TRBJ1-3, with D hard to call. This CDR3 region has 12 residues. With 2 bases removed from V and 4 bases from J, the gap between germline ends came to 3 bases. Germline V gene data show CDR1 as MNHEY and CDR2 as SVGAGI.

A few counts support this clonotype. The chain employs TRBV7-2 and TRBJ2-7; 7 bases are a match to TRBD2. V dropped 5 bases and J dropped 7; count of bases not matched to a gene: 8. Germline assignment: CDR1 SGHTA and CDR2 FQGNSA. The CDR3 covers 13 residues. CDR3 sequence (DNA): TGTGCCAGCAGCCCGGGGCCGGGGGGAGAGCAGTACTTC. It yields the protein CASSPGPGGEQYF.

This clonotype was counted only a few times. The V gene is TRBV11-3, the J gene TRBJ2-4; possibly TRBD2 for D (6 bases). Trimming cost V 5 bases and J 0 bases, with 11 bases left between them. Looked up from germline, CDR1 is SGHNT and CDR2 is YENEEA. This CDR3 contains 15 residues. This chain's CDR3 is CASSRAGIAKNIQYF. The CDR3 DNA is TGTGCCAGCAGCCGAGCGGGCATAGCCAAAAACATTCAGTACTTC.

There are a few counts of this clonotype. The genes are TRBV4-3 and TRBJ2-1; 9 nucleotides align to TRBD1. Germline CDR1 and CDR2: LGHNA and YSLEER. The CDR3 consists of 19 residues. J was trimmed by 7 bases and V by 3 bases; bases with no gene match: 19. CDR3 nucleotides: TGCGCCAGCAGCCAGTATTATCCCCCCGGGACAGGGTCCCCGAATGAGCAGTTCTTC. This gives the protein CASSQYYPPGTGSPNEQFF.

CDR3 bases: TGCAGTGCTAGATTGACCGCTGGGAGCGAGCAGTACTTC. Amino acid sequence: CSARLTAGSEQYF. The chain recombines TRBV20-1 with TRBJ2-7, with a possible D match to TRBD2 (5 bases). In germline, CDR1 is DFQATT, CDR2 SNEGSKA (reference sequence). The CDR3 has 13 residues. V shed 2 bases and J shed 6 bases, with 14 bases lying between them.

This clonotype was detected a few times. The CDR3 loop is CSASPPRGGYTF. CDR3 DNA: TGCAGTGCTAGCCCGCCGAGAGGCGGCTACACCTTC. The chain is built from TRBV20-1 and TRBJ1-2; no firm D call. CDR1 DFQATT and CDR2 SNEGSKA come from the germline V gene (reference sequence). The length of the CDR3 is 12 residues. The V gene lost 3 bases and the J gene lost 8 bases, with 13 bases spanning the gap.

The V call is TRBV6-6, the J call TRBJ1-2; a weak D match, TRBD1 (5 bases). The V gene lost 5 bases and the J gene lost 3 bases, with 16 bases spanning the gap. The CDR3 is 15 residues long. Germline V CDR1 and CDR2: MNHNY, SVGAGI (reference sequence). The CDR3 region has the DNA TGTGCCAGCAGTCATCTGGGGCCGCTAGACTATGGCTACACCTTC. Encoded protein: CASSHLGPLDYGYTF.

This clonotype was observed a handful of times. Written as DNA, the CDR3 is TGCAGTGCTAGAGATAATCCCGGGCAGCCCCAGCATTTT. Encoded protein: CSARDNPGQPQHF. The chain links TRBV20-1 to TRBJ1-5; no definite D call. CDR3 length: 13 residues. The V end was cut by 0 bases, the J end by 7 bases, with 10 bases between. Germline V gene sequence: CDR1 DFQATT, CDR2 SNEGSKA (reference sequence).